This T cell receptor (beta chain) is from a study of shared clonotypes between healthy human individuals. Study context: The plates for each donor numbered three CD4 naive, three CD4 memory, two CD8 naive and one CD8 memory.

Points on this clone: The antigen is unknown. Other DNA sequences in the same sample also yield this CDR3.

Profiling relied on immunoSEQ multiplex PCR, and the TCRdb table lists in-frame clones only, not all of them. The sample holds around 2,000,000 clones, about 95% seen once. Germline V lookup: CDR1 SGHRS, CDR2 YFSETQ. The CDR3 runs to 14 residues. Trimming took 4 bases from V and 5 from J; bases not matched to a gene: 5. Study-wide results and caveats: Incompleteness in sorted-subset sequencing, despite large depth, was shown by rarefaction.

V usage is TRBV5-1 and J usage is TRBJ1-4; 7 bases are a match to TRBD1. The receptor was isolated from a man between 18 and 29 years old in good health. The specimen sequenced was naive CD4+ T cells sorted from blood. Subset meaning: CD45RA+ positively selected. CDR3 sequence: CASSLGQQNEKLFF. In DNA form, the CDR3 reads TGCGCCAGCAGCCTGGGACAGCAAAATGAAAAACTGTTTTTT.